What follows describes a single TCR beta chain. The target of this receptor is not known. Base qualities were left out, and no much larger clone turns up one base away. The record originates from a study of T cell repertoires in cytomegalovirus infection (dated by TCRdb to the late 2010s). The study in broad terms: The HLA type of each donor mattered for the analysis, because public TCR beta signatures pointed to carriage of CMV infection along with the matching HLA type. The study at large found these results: The ex vivo response was dominated by HLA-C-restricted CMV-specific TCR beta clonotypes, and the single most frequent clonotype in two of eight donors was supplied by these HLA-C-restricted clonotypes. In both this cohort and an independent roughly 360-donor cohort, the cumulative frequency of public TCR beta family members distinguished carriers of CMV infection plus the relevant HLA type.

Sequenced on an Illumina HiSeq 1500. Starting from the raw public reads, TCRdb applied fastp trimming at Q25, assembled clones with MiXCR and retained in-frame beta chains. Duplicate CDR3 protein sequences are folded into a single record with the most common DNA and genes. The sample table contains some 680,000 distinct CDR3 sequences; only one count was recorded for about a third of them. The ten largest clones add up to around 2.6% of the sample. The germline V end is reduced by 1 base and the J end by 7 bases; junction bases left unmatched: 7. From the cysteine up to the phenylalanine, the CDR3 has a length of 16 residues. The retained sequence is limited to the CDR3, 48 bases, with the frame set at the first base.

The specimen was PBMCs. The sequence joins TRBV12-3 or TRBV12-4 to TRBJ2-1, and TRBD2 matches 10 of the central bases. The TCR sequence derives from a human donor in good health (CMV status not recorded). Some clones in this sample may be carry-over from other donors' samples. The DNA is TGTGCCAGCAGTTTAGTCCTAGCGGGAGTCAGTAATGAGCAGTTCTTC. It is translated as CASSLVLAGVSNEQFF.